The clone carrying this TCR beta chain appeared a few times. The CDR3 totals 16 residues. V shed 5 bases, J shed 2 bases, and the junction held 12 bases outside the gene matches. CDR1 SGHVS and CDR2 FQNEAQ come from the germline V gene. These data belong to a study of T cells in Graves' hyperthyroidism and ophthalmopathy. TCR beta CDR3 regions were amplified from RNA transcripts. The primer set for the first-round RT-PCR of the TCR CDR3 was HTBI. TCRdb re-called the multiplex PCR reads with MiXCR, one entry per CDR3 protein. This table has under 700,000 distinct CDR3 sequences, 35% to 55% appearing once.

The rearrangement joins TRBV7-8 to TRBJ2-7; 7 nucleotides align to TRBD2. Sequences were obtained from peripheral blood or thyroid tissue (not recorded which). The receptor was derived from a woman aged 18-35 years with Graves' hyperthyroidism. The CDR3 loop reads CASSPQSGRETYEQYF. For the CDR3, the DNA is TGTGCCAGCAGCCCCCAATCCGGGCGGGAGACCTACGAGCAGTACTTC.